This record looks at one T cell receptor beta chain sequence and its context. The length of the CDR3 is 16 residues. With V trimmed by 4 bases and J by 7 bases, 7 bases remained unmatched. The V gene's germline CDR1 is SGHNT and CDR2 YYREEE (reference sequence). This record comes from a study of T cells in narcolepsy. Sequencing was performed with immunoSEQ multiplex PCR; in TCRdb, only in-frame clones are kept and a portion is missing. The sample holds tens of thousands of clones; about four fifths are singletons and the top ten take 0.91%. Input material: CD45RA- memory CD4+ T cells from PBMCs. V and J are TRBV5-4 and TRBJ1-6; 11 positions match TRBD1. This clonotype was sampled from a human donor with narcolepsy. The CDR3 sequence is CASSTRTGGPNSPLHF. Here the CDR3 DNA reads TGTGCCAGCAGCACCAGGACAGGGGGCCCGAATTCACCCCTCCACTTT. Full variable domain (missing parts from reference TRBV5-4 and TRBJ1-6): ETGVTQSPTHLIKTRGQQVTLRCSSQSGHNTVSWYQQALGQGPQFIFQYYREEENGRGNFPPRFSGLQFPNYSSELNVNALELDDSALYLCASSTRTGGPNSPLHFGNGTRLTVT.